One and the same sample provided the 28 T cell receptor beta chains below, sequenced in a study of blood T cells in healthy people across ages. Primers used in a second PCR of roughly 6 to 11 cycles were a sample-barcoded 5' primer and a J-beta primer mix. TCRdb recomputed calls from the 5' RACE reads with MiXCR, one row per CDR3 protein. The profile covers 760,000 or so distinct CDR3 sequences, with around 25% appearing a single time and more than 8% taken by the ten largest. These sequences were also reported in another study, on T cells of mothers and their children.

Sequenced sample: blood. Source of these receptors: a boy aged 10-17 years in good health.

This clonotype was detected many times. This chain uses TRBV27 with TRBJ2-5; maybe TRBD2 (7 bases). CDR3 length: 15 amino acids. Deletions cut 3 bases from V and 4 bases from J, with 15 bases between. Germline CDR1 reads MNHEY; CDR2 reads SMNVEV (reference sequence). This chain's CDR3 is CASSFLAEGGETQYF. In DNA form, the CDR3 reads TGTGCCAGCAGTTTTCTAGCGGAGGGGGGAGAGACCCAGTACTTC.

This clonotype came up a few times. The chain recombines TRBV7-3 with TRBJ2-3; 9 bases map to TRBD2. Germline V lookup: CDR1 SGHTA, CDR2 FQGTGA. V was clipped by 2 bases and J by 4 bases; unmatched bases: 4. CDR3 length: 15 amino acids. The CDR3 sequence: CASSLLAGLPDTQYF. CDR3 DNA: TGTGCCAGCAGCTTACTAGCGGGACTCCCAGATACGCAGTATTTT. Drawing the rest from reference TRBV7-3 and TRBJ2-3, the complete variable domain is GAGVSQTPSNKVTEKGKYVELRCDPISGHTALYWYRQSLGQGPEFLIYFQGTGAADDSGLPNDRFFAVRPEGSVSTLKIQRTERGDSAVYLCASSLLAGLPDTQYFGPGTRLTVL.

A few counts support this clonotype. This chain links TRBV24-1 with TRBJ2-5; 9 bases match TRBD2. With V trimmed by 7 bases and J by 4 bases, 6 bases remained unmatched. This CDR3 has 14 amino acids. The V gene's germline CDR1 is KGHDR and CDR2 SFDVKD. The CDR3 is CATRPGTSSETQYF. The CDR3 bases are TGTGCCACCAGACCCGGGACTAGCTCAGAGACCCAGTACTTC.

This chain connects TRBV7-2 to TRBJ2-7, with 7 bases aligning to TRBD2. The CDR3 runs 13 residues. Germline values: CDR1 SGHTA, CDR2 FQGNSA. V shed 3 bases, J shed 7 bases, and the junction held 6 bases outside the gene matches. The CDR3 is CASSFSGPGEQYF. CDR3 DNA: TGTGCCAGCAGCTTTAGCGGGCCAGGAGAGCAGTACTTC.

The rearrangement uses TRBV24-1 and TRBJ2-5, with TRBD2 identical over 7 bases. The better agreement between TRBJ2-1 and the DNA end casts doubt on the J call. CDR3 length: 14 amino acids. CDR1 and CDR2 from the germline V gene are KGHDR and SFDVKD. The CDR3 reads CATSDAGAYNEQFF. The CDR3 nucleotides read TGTGCCACCAGTGACGCGGGGGCCTACAATGAGCAGTTCTTC.

The chain recombines TRBV12-3 or TRBV12-4 with TRBJ2-2, with 9 bases fitting TRBD2. The CDR3 length is 16 residues. The junction had 8 bases not matched to a gene; V was cut back by 7 bases and J by 2 bases. The CDR3 loop is CASTPHSGGNTGELFF. DNA of the CDR3: TGTGCCAGCACCCCTCATAGCGGGGGCAACACCGGGGAGCTGTTTTTT.

J is TRBJ1-2 and V is TRBV5-1; 11 nucleotides match TRBD1. The V gene end was trimmed by 4 bases and the J gene end by 6 bases; junction bases not matched to a gene: 8. The CDR3 totals 15 residues. Looked up from germline, CDR1 is SGHRS and CDR2 is YFSETQ. CDR3 in DNA: TGCGCCAGCAGCAGAGGACAGGGGGCTTTCGATGGCTACACCTTC. Amino acid sequence: CASSRGQGAFDGYTF.

The chain uses TRBV12-3 or TRBV12-4 and TRBJ2-2, with D possibly being TRBD2 (5 bases). The ends were cut back, 2 bases at V and 7 bases at J, with 11 bases in the middle. CDR3 length: 14 residues. CDR3 nucleotide sequence: TGTGCCAGCAGTTTACGGGAAACGAACGGGGAGCTGTTTTTT. Translation: CASSLRETNGELFF.

The V and J genes are TRBV5-1 and TRBJ1-6; D is perhaps TRBD1 (5 bases). Germline loops: CDR1 SGHRS, CDR2 YFSETQ. The CDR3 has 14 amino acids. The V end was cut by 3 bases, the J end by 9 bases, with 13 bases between. The CDR3 reads CASSWDGGGSPLHF. CDR3 nucleotide sequence: TGCGCCAGCAGCTGGGACGGAGGAGGTTCACCCCTCCACTTT.

This clonotype was recorded a few times. The gene calls are TRBV15 and TRBJ2-7; no clear D gene. V lost 0 bases, J lost 3 bases, and 9 bases lay in between. CDR1 LNHNV and CDR2 YYDKDF come from the germline V gene (reference sequence). This CDR3 comprises 14 residues. The CDR3: CATSRDRMVYEQYF. The CDR3 nucleotides read TGTGCCACCAGCAGAGATCGAATGGTCTACGAGCAGTACTTC.

The chain links TRBV6-2 or TRBV6-3 to TRBJ2-5; maybe TRBD2 (6 bases). The germline V gene encodes CDR1 MNHEY and CDR2 SVGEGT. V was clipped by 7 bases and J by 7 bases, with 10 bases between them. The CDR3 is 11 residues long. The CDR3 bases are TGTGCCAGCACACACGGGAGGACCCAGTACTTC. The encoded protein is CASTHGRTQYF.

In this sample, this clonotype turned up a few times. V gene TRBV20-1 combines with J gene TRBJ2-5; D is ambiguous. Germline V gene lookup returns CDR1 DFQATT and CDR2 SNEGSKA (reference sequence). V was pared by 4 bases and J by 2 bases, with 14 bases between. The CDR3 has 14 residues. CDR3 DNA: TGCAGTGCTAAGAACACACTTCTACAAGAGACCCAGTACTTC. Translation gives CSAKNTLLQETQYF.

This clonotype has only a few counts. This rearrangement joins TRBV7-2 to TRBJ2-7, with 15 bases lining up with TRBD2. The V gene end was trimmed by 4 bases and the J gene end by 6 bases; junction bases not matched to a gene: 4. From germline, CDR1 is SGHTA and CDR2 FQGNSA. The CDR3 contains 15 residues. CDR3 coding DNA: TGTGCCAGCAGCTCGGGGACTAGCGGGGGGCTCGAGCAGTACTTC. It encodes CASSSGTSGGLEQYF. Filled out from reference TRBV7-2 and TRBJ2-7, the complete variable domain reads GAGVSQSPSNKVTEKGKDVELRCDPISGHTALYWYRQSLGQGLEFLIYFQGNSAPDKSGLPSDRFSAERTGGSVSTLTIQRTQQEDSAVYLCASSSGTSGGLEQYFGPGTRLTVT.

This clonotype was seen more than once but under ten times. V and J are TRBV27 and TRBJ2-1; 10 nucleotides match TRBD2. Unmatched junction bases numbered 4, after V lost 5 bases and J lost 0 bases. The germline V gene encodes CDR1 MNHEY and CDR2 SMNVEV (reference sequence). This CDR3 comprises 16 residues. The CDR3 DNA sequence: TGTGCCAGCAGTCCCCGGACTAGCGGCTCCTACAATGAGCAGTTCTTC. It translates to CASSPRTSGSYNEQFF.

In the case of this clonotype: A read error may be the cause here, since a much bigger clone is one base away. The rearrangement joins TRBV2 to TRBJ1-4; TRBD1 aligns across 10 bases. Germline CDR1 and CDR2: SNHLY and FYNNEI. V was clipped by 5 bases and J by 8 bases; unmatched bases: 5. The CDR3 totals 14 residues. The CDR3, as DNA: TGTGCCAGCAGTCCCGGGACAGGGGAGGAAAAACTGTTTTTT. Its translation: CASSPGTGEEKLFF.

This clonotype was picked up a small number of times. The chain uses TRBV10-3 and TRBJ2-1; D is undetermined. The J call may be mistaken, given a closer DNA end match to TRBJ2-5. The CDR3 has 12 residues. Looked up from germline, CDR1 is ENHRY and CDR2 is SYGVKD. The CDR3 DNA is TGTGCCATCAGTGTGGCAGAGGAGACCCAGTACTTC. The encoded protein is CAISVAEETQYF.

This clonotype was counted ten times or more. The rearrangement uses TRBV29-1 and TRBJ2-5; tentative D call: TRBD2 (6 bases). The germline CDR1 and CDR2 sequences are SQVTM and ANQGSEA. Trimming took off 3 bases at V and 8 bases at J, with 16 bases between the two ends. The CDR3 covers 13 residues. Here the CDR3 reads CSVDSGTSFTQYF. The CDR3 region has the DNA TGCAGCGTTGATAGCGGAACAAGTTTTACCCAGTACTTC.

This chain uses TRBV20-1 with TRBJ2-1; the D call may be TRBD1 or TRBD2 (6 bases each). V was pared by 1 base and J by 6 bases, with 16 bases between. The length of the CDR3 is 15 residues. Germline loops: CDR1 DFQATT, CDR2 SNEGSKA (reference sequence). The CDR3 nucleotides read TGCAGTGCTAGAGGAGGGGGGCTTGGCATCAATGAGCAGTTCTTC. Encoded protein: CSARGGGLGINEQFF.

Only one count was recorded for this clonotype. The CDR3 sequence: CASSSTLGQDTTQETQYF. As DNA, the CDR3 is TGTGCCAGCAGCTCGACCCTTGGACAGGACACAACTCAAGAGACCCAGTACTTC. V usage is TRBV7-9 and J usage is TRBJ2-5, with TRBD1 matching over 7 bases. V was pared by 4 bases and J by 2 bases, with 16 bases of the junction left unmatched. The CDR3 runs to 18 residues. The germline V gene encodes CDR1 SEHNR and CDR2 FQNEAQ (reference sequence).

Of note for this clonotype: The conserved phenylalanine or tryptophan is not found at the CDR3 terminus, so this likely reflects a read error. The V gene is TRBV20-1, the J gene TRBJ2-3, with D maybe TRBD1 (6 bases). CDR3 length equals 14 residues. Trimming took 5 bases from V and 8 from J, leaving 20 bases between them. Looked up from germline, CDR1 is DFQATT and CDR2 is SNEGSKA (reference sequence). CDR3 sequence: CSAASGAATSTQYL. The CDR3 DNA follows: TGCAGTGCTGCGTCAGGGGCCGCCACAAGTACGCAGTATCTT.

The genes are TRBV7-3 and TRBJ2-4; D ambiguous. With 3 bases removed from V and 2 bases from J, the gap between germline ends came to 8 bases. The CDR3 extends over 14 amino acids. The V gene's germline CDR1 is SGHTA and CDR2 FQGTGA. The CDR3 DNA reads TGTGCCAGCAGCTTGGACCCTTCCAAAAACATTCAGTACTTC. Translated, it gives CASSLDPSKNIQYF.

The genes are TRBV7-2 and TRBJ2-1; 8 positions match TRBD2. V dropped 5 bases and J dropped 3; count of bases not matched to a gene: 6. The CDR3 extends over 15 amino acids. Germline CDR1 SGHTA, CDR2 FQGNSA. The CDR3: CASSPRAGGYNEQFF. The CDR3 DNA is TGTGCCAGCAGCCCTAGGGCGGGAGGCTACAATGAGCAGTTCTTC.

This clonotype was observed a handful of times. This sequence joins TRBV6-1 and TRBJ2-7; 12 nucleotides line up with TRBD2. V shed 6 bases and J 3 bases; nucleotides not matched to a gene: 6. This CDR3 is 15 amino acids long. Germline V CDR1 and CDR2: MNHNS, SASEGT. CDR3 coding DNA: TGTGCCAGCAGGACTAGCGGGGGCCCATTCTACGAGCAGTACTTC. Its protein is CASRTSGGPFYEQYF.

The chain has TRBV7-6 and TRBJ1-1; the D gene is possibly TRBD1 (6 bases). The germline V gene has CDR1 SGHVS and CDR2 FNYEAQ. The V and J ends lost 4 bases and 0 bases respectively, with 9 bases between them. There are 14 residues in the CDR3. CDR3 nucleotide sequence: TGTGCCAGCAGCTCGGGACACTTGAACACTGAAGCTTTCTTT. Translation: CASSSGHLNTEAFF. Full variable domain (outside the CDR3, taken from reference TRBV7-6 and TRBJ1-1): GAGVSQSPRYKVTKRGQDVALRCDPISGHVSLYWYRQALGQGPEFLTYFNYEAQQDKSGLPNDRFSAERPEGSISTLTIQRTEQRDSAMYRCASSSGHLNTEAFFGQGTRLTVV.

In its sample, this clonotype was seen a few times. The chain has TRBV24-1 and TRBJ2-7; D remains ambiguous. This CDR3 spans 14 amino acids. The germline V and J ends were trimmed by 5 bases and 0 bases, with 10 bases remaining between them. Germline assignment: CDR1 KGHDR and CDR2 SFDVKD. The DNA of the CDR3 is TGTGCCACCAGTGCTAAGGCAGACTCCTACGAGCAGTACTTC. Translation gives CATSAKADSYEQYF.

The rearrangement joins TRBV29-1 to TRBJ2-5, with a tentative D call TRBD1 (6 bases). The CDR3 runs to 13 residues. The germline V and J ends were trimmed by 6 bases and 0 bases, with 11 bases remaining between them. Germline CDR1 SQVTM, CDR2 ANQGSEA. The CDR3 loop is CSVDDRYQETQYF. The CDR3 coding sequence is TGCAGCGTCGACGACAGGTACCAAGAGACCCAGTACTTC.

V gene TRBV4-3 combines with J gene TRBJ2-1; TRBD2 matches at 7 bases. The CDR3 runs 15 residues. CDR1 and CDR2 (germline): LGHNA, YSLEER. Trimming at V came to 2 bases and at J to 3 bases, leaving 4 bases not matched to a gene. The DNA for the CDR3 is TGCGCCAGCAGCCAACTGGCTAGCGGCTACAATGAGCAGTTCTTC. It yields the protein CASSQLASGYNEQFF.

The chain recombines TRBV10-3 with TRBJ2-5; 9 bases align to TRBD2. V dropped 2 bases and J dropped 1; count of bases not matched to a gene: 5. The CDR3 contains 16 residues. Germline CDR1 is ENHRY and CDR2 is SYGVKD. CDR3 protein: CAISEEVAGAQETQYF. The CDR3 coding sequence is TGTGCCATCAGTGAGGAGGTAGCGGGGGCCCAAGAGACCCAGTACTTC.